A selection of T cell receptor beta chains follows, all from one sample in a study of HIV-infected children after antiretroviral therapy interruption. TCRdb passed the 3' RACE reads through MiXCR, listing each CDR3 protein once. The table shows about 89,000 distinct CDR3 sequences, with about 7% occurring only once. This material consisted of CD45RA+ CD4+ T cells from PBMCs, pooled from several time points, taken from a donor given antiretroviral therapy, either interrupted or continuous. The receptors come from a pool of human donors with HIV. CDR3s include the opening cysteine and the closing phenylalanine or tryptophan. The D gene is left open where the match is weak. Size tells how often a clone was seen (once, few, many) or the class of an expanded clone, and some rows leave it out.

CASSHGLAGVYEQYF	TGTGCCAGCAGCCACGGACTAGCGGGGGTGTACGAGCAGTACTTC	few	TRBV4-2	TRBJ2-7	TRBD2
CASSQSQTDHGPQHF	TGCGCCAGCAGTCAATCGCAGACGGACCATGGGCCCCAGCATTTT	few	TRBV23-1	TRBJ1-5	.
CSAGTGDNTEAFF	TGCAGTGCGGGGACAGGTGATAACACTGAAGCTTTCTTT	many	TRBV20-1	TRBJ1-1	TRBD1
CSVNQGTEKLFF	TGCAGCGTTAACCAGGGGACGGAAAAACTGTTTTTT	many	TRBV29-1	TRBJ1-4	.
CASSFRQGGNEQFF	TGTGCCAGCAGCTTTCGTCAGGGGGGGAATGAGCAGTTCTTC	many	TRBV11-2	TRBJ2-1	.
CASSYTLETQYF	TGTGCCAGCAGTTATACGCTGGAGACCCAGTACTTC	few	TRBV12-3/TRBV12-4	TRBJ2-5	.
CASSKETGQGAGGANVLTF	TGTGCCAGCAGCAAAGAAACCGGACAGGGGGCGGGAGGGGCCAACGTCCTGACTTTC	.	TRBV21-1	TRBJ2-6	.
CASSAPGQPTDTQYF	TGTGCCAGCAGTGCCCCGGGACAGCCCACGGATACGCAGTATTTT	.	TRBV12-3/TRBV12-4	TRBJ2-3	TRBD1
CASSLMASNTGELFF	TGTGCCAGCAGCTTAATGGCTAGCAACACCGGGGAGCTGTTTTTT	many	TRBV7-3	TRBJ2-2	.
CATTGRGNQPQHF	TGTGCCACGACGGGACGGGGGAATCAGCCCCAGCATTTT	many	TRBV28	TRBJ1-5	.
CASSLDGGTEAFF	TGCGCCAGCAGCTTGGATGGCGGGACTGAAGCTTTCTTT	many	TRBV5-1	TRBJ1-1	.